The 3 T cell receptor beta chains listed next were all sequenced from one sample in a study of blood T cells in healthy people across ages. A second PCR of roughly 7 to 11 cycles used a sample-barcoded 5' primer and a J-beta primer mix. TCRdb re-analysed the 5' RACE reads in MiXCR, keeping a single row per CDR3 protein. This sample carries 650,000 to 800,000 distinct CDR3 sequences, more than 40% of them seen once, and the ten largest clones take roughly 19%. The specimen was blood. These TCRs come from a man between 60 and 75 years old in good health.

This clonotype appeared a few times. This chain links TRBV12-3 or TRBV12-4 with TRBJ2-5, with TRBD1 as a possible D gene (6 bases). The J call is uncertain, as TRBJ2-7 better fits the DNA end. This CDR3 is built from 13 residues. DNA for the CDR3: TGTGCCAGCAGTCCTACAGGGTTACCCGAGCAGTACTTC. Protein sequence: CASSPTGLPEQYF.

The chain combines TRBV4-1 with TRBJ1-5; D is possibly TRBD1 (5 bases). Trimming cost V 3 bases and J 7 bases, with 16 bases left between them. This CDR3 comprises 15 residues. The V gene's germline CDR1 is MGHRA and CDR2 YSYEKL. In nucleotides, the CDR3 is TGCGCCAGCAGCCAGCCCCTCCAGGGTTGGCAGCCCCAGCATTTT. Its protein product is CASSQPLQGWQPQHF.

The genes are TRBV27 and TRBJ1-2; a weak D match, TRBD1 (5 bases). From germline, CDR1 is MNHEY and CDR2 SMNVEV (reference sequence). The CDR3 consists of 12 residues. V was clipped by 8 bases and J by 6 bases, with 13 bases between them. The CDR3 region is CASAGTGNGYTF. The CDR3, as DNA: TGTGCCAGCGCCGGGACTGGGAATGGCTACACCTTC.